This T cell receptor beta chain was identified during a study of identical twins (dated by TCRdb to the mid-2010s). For context, the study as a whole: To test whether fetal clonotypes persist, the study used deep sequencing on TCR alpha and beta repertoires from monozygotic twins, unrelated adults of various ages, and cord blood. To rule out contamination, replicate twin experiments were performed at different times with different library preparation protocols. Results the study describes overall, beyond this receptor: In beta out-of-frame sequences, excess twin sharing was weaker, because having fewer shared sequences lowered the signal-to-noise ratio. Invariant T cells such as MAIT and iNKT could partly confound zero-insertion analyses, although diverse VJ usage argued against such confounding for most clonotypes. Fewer insertions were carried by abundant cord blood beta clonotypes; a weaker similar trend was observed in young adult naive repertoires, while no such trend was observed in memory repertoires. In monozygotic twins, out-of-frame TCR alpha sharing was systematically underestimated by recombination models, although the models agreed with sharing between unrelated individuals. Out-of-frame TCR alpha sequences shared between twins showed an excess of low generation-probability sequences compared with coincidental sharing between unrelated individuals. Because the same donors could not be followed over many years, the conclusions relied on cross-sectional statistical analysis.

The germline V gene sets CDR1 to LGHNT and CDR2 to FRNRAP. The junction carries 15 bases between V and J, which are trimmed by 3 bases and 0 bases respectively. Measured from the cysteine to the phenylalanine, the CDR3 is 17 residues long. The read is trimmed to its CDR3 DNA, 51 bases read in frame from base 1. Libraries were made using 5' RACE. Sequenced using an Illumina HiSeq 2000. A universal primer binding site was introduced by template switching, and a unique molecular identifier was present in the final cDNA, enabling accurate counting of TCR cDNA molecules. Specific primers in the conserved constant-segment region were used to synthesize first-strand cDNA for TCR alpha and beta chains. Each cDNA library was double barcoded, with a SMART-Mk sample barcode plus Illumina barcodes, to control for contamination. TruSeq adapter sequences, together with Illumina sample barcodes, were added in two successive PCR steps. TCR alpha and beta cDNA libraries were sequenced on the Illumina HiSeq platform with custom primers. As for the authors' bioinformatics: Raw reads were processed with MiGEC to extract unique molecular identifiers, and MiXCR was used to determine CDR3 positions. Recombination models were inferred per individual with the repgenHMM and IGoR tools using an EM algorithm. Shared clonotypes were analyzed with the tcR package in R, and sharing was normalized by the product of cloneset sizes. Out-of-frame nonproductive sequences were analyzed to study raw recombination free of thymic and clonal selection effects. The raw public data were reprocessed by TCRdb itself: fastp quality trimming at Q25, MiXCR clonotype calling, in-frame beta chains only. All rows with the same CDR3 protein become a single entry with the most common DNA and genes. The V and J calls reflect TCRdb's pipeline rather than the authors' work. This sample holds approximately 700,000 distinct CDR3 sequences; 6.1% were observed only once. The ten largest clones add up to 1.5% to 2% of the sample.

Remarks on this clonotype: What this receptor recognizes is not known. Base quality data are lacking; no much larger clone is found one base away.

All donors were healthy Caucasians. The researchers also sequenced three unrelated adults who were not twins: a male aged 18 to 29, a male aged 50 to 59, and a female aged 50 to 59. Miltenyi CD45RO+ enrichment and human naive T-cell isolation kits were used to isolate memory (CD45RO+) and naive T cells from PBMC. Sequences were obtained from naive T cells sorted from blood. This sample's cell subset or site label indicates: cells isolated with a human naive T-cell isolation kit. The chain links TRBV12-5 with TRBJ2-1; the D region possibly corresponds to TRBD2 (5 bases align). The receptor's source is a man aged 18 to 35 in good health. The DNA sequence is given as TGTGCTAGTGGTTTTGCACTTAAGCGGTACTCCTACAATGAGCAGTTCTTC. This is translated as CASGFALKRYSYNEQFF.